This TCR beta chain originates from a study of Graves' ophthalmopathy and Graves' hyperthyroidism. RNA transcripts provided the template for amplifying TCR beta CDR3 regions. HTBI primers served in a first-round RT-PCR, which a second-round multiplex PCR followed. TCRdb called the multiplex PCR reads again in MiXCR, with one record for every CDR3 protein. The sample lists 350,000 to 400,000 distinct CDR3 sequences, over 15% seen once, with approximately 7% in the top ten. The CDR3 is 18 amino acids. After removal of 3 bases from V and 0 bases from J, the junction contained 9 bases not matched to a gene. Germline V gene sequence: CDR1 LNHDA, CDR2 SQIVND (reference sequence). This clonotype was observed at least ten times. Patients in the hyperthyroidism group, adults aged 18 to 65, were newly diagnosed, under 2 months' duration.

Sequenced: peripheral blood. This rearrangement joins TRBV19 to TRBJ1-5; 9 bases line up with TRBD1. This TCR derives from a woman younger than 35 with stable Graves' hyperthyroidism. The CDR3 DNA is TGTGCCAGTAGTATGGCCGGGACAGGGCACCGTAGCAATCAGCCCCAGCATTTT. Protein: CASSMAGTGHRSNQPQHF.